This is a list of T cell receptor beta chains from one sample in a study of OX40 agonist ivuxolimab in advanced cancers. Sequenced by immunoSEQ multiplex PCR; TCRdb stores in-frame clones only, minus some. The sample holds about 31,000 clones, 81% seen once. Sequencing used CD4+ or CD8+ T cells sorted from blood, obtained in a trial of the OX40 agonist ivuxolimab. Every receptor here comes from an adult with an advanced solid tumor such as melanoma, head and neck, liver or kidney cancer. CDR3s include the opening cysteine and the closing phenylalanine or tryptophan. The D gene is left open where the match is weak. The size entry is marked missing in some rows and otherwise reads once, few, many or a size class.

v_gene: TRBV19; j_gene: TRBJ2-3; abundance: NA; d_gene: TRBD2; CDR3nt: TGTGCCAGTAGACTAGCGGGGGCTGGGTTTGGCACAGATACGCAGTATTTT; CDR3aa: CASRLAGAGFGTDTQYF
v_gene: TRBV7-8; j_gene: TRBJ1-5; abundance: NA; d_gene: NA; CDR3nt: TGTGCCAGCAGGGGCGACAGTAATCAGCCCCAGCATTTT; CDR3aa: CASRGDSNQPQHF
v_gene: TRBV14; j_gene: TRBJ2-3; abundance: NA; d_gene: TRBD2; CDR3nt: TGTGCCAGCAGAAGCCTAGCGGGAGGCACAGATACGCAGTATTTT; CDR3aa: CASRSLAGGTDTQYF
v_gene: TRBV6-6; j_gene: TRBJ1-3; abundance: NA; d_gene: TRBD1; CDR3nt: TGTGCCAGCAGTAAAAAACAGGGGGATCCTGGAAACACCATATATTTT; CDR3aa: CASSKKQGDPGNTIYF
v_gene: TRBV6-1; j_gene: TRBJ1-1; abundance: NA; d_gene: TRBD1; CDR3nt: TGTGCCAGCAGTGAATCCGCCAGGGGGCTCACTGAAGCTTTCTTT; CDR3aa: CASSESARGLTEAFF
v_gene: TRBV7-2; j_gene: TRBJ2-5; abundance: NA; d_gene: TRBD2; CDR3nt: TGTGCCAGCAGCCCCATAGCGGGGGGGCCGGGTGAGACCCAGTACTTC; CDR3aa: CASSPIAGGPGETQYF
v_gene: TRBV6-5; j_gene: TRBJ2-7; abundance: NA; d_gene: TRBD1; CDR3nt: TGTGCCAGCAGTAGAGGGACAGTTAACTACGAGCAGTACTTC; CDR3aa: CASSRGTVNYEQYF
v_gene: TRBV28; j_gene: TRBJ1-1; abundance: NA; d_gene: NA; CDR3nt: TGTGCCACTATACAGGGCTACACTGAAGCTTTCTTT; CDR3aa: CATIQGYTEAFF
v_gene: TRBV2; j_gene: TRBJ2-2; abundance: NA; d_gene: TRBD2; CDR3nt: TGTGCCAGCAGTGAATTTACACTAGCGGGGCCCCCTAGAACGAACACCGGGGAGCTGTTTTTT; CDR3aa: CASSEFTLAGPPRTNTGELFF
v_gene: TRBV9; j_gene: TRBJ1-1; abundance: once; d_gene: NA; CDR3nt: TGTGCCAGCAGCCGAGAGGTGGCCAGGACGAACACTGAAGCTTTCTTT; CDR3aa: CASSREVARTNTEAFF
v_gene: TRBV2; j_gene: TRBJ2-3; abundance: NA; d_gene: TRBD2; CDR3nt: TGTGCCAGCCTGGCGGGGGGAGCCACAGATACGCAGTATTTT; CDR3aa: CASLAGGATDTQYF
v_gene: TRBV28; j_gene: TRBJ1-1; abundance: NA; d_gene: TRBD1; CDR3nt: TGTGCCAGCAGTTTATCGGACAGGGGGAGAAGGACTGAAGCTTTCTTT; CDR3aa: CASSLSDRGRRTEAFF
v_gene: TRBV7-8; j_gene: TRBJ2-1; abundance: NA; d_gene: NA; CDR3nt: TGTGCCAGCAGCCTTCGATTCTCCTATCGGTCGAGCTCCTACAATGAGCAGTTCTTC; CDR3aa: CASSLRFSYRSSSYNEQFF
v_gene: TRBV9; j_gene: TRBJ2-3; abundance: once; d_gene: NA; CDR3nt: TGTGCCAGCAGCCCCGATGCGAGAGGGCCTGATACGCAGTATTTT; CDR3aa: CASSPDARGPDTQYF
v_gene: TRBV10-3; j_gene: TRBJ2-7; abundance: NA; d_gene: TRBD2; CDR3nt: TGTGCCATCAGTGATCGGGGGGGAGAGAATTACTACGAGCAGTACTTC; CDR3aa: CAISDRGGENYYEQYF
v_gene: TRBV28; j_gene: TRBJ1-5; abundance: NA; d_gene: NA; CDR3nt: TGTGCCAGCATTCTCTCTCAGGGCTCTCAGCCCCAGCATTTT; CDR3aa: CASILSQGSQPQHF
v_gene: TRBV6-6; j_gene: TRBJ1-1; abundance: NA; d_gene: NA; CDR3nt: TGTGCCAGCAGTTACGGGTTCACACGGAACACTGAAGCTTTCTTT; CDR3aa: CASSYGFTRNTEAFF
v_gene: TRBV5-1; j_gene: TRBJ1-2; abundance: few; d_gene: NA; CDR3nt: TGCGCCAGCAGCTTCGACGGCGAAACTGGCTACACCTTC; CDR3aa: CASSFDGETGYTF
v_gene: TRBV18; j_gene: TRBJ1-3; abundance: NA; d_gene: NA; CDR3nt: TGTGCCAGCTCACTCCTAGCTGGTCGGGACTCTGGAAACACCATATATTTT; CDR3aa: CASSLLAGRDSGNTIYF
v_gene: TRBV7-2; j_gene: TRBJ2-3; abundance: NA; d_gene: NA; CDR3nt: TGTGCCAGCAGCTTCCCGGGTCGGGCAGATACGCAGTATTTT; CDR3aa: CASSFPGRADTQYF
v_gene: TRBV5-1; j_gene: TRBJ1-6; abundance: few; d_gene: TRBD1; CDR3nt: TGCGCCAGCAGCTCAGGACAGGGGTATTCACCCCTCCACTTT; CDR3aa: CASSSGQGYSPLHF
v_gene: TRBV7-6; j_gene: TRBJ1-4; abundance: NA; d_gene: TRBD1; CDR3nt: TGTGCCAGCAGCTTAGCGGCGGGCTCAGGGGGAAAACTGTTTTTT; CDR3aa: CASSLAAGSGGKLFF
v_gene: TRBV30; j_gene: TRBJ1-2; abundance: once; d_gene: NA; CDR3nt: TGTGCCTGGAGCTCTTCCCGGGCAGGGAGGAGAGGAAACACCTTC; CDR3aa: CAWSSSRAGRRGNTF
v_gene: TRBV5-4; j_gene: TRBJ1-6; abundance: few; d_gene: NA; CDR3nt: TGTGCCAGCAGCTGGGACGGCGAGACCAAAAATTCACCCCTCCACTTT; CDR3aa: CASSWDGETKNSPLHF
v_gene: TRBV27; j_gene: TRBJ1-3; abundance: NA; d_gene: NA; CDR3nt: TGTGCCAGCAGGTCGGGGGGCTCTGGAAACACCATATATTTT; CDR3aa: CASRSGGSGNTIYF
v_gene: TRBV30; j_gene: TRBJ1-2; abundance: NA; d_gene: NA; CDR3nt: TGTGCCTGTTTACACAGTTACCCTGGAATAGCTAACTATGGCTACACCTTC; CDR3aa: CACLHSYPGIANYGYTF
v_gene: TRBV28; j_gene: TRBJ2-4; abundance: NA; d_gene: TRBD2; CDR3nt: TGTGCCAGCAGCGCGGGGGATAAGTCCAGCATTCAGTACTTC; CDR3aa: CASSAGDKSSIQYF
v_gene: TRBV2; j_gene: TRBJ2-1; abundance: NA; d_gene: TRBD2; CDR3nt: TGTGCCAGCCTACGACTAGCGGGGAATGAGCAGTTCTTC; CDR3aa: CASLRLAGNEQFF
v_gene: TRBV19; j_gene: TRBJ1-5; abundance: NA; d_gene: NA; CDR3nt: TGTGCCAGTAGTCCGGGCCGAGGGAGCAATCAGCCCCAGCATTTT; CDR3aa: CASSPGRGSNQPQHF
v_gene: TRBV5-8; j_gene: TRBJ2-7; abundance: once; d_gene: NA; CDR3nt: TGTGCCAGCAGCTTGGGTAATTGGGAGAGCTACGAGCAGTACTTC; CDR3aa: CASSLGNWESYEQYF
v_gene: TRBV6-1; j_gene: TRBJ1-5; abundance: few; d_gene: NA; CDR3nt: TGTGCCAGCACGAAGGAGCGGAAACAGCCCCAGCATTTT; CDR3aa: CASTKERKQPQHF
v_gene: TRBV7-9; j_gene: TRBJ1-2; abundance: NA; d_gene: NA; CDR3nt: TGTGCCAGCAGCTTAAGAGGGAGGGGTTTCACTAACTATGGCTACACCTTC; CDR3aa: CASSLRGRGFTNYGYTF
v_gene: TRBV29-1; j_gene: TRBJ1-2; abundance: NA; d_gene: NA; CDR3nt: TGCAGCGTTTCTAGGGTAAACTATGGCTACACCTTC; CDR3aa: CSVSRVNYGYTF
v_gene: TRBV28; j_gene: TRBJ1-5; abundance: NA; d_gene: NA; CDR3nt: TGTGCCAGCAGCGCGGGGGTTCAGCCCCAGCATTTT; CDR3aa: CASSAGVQPQHF